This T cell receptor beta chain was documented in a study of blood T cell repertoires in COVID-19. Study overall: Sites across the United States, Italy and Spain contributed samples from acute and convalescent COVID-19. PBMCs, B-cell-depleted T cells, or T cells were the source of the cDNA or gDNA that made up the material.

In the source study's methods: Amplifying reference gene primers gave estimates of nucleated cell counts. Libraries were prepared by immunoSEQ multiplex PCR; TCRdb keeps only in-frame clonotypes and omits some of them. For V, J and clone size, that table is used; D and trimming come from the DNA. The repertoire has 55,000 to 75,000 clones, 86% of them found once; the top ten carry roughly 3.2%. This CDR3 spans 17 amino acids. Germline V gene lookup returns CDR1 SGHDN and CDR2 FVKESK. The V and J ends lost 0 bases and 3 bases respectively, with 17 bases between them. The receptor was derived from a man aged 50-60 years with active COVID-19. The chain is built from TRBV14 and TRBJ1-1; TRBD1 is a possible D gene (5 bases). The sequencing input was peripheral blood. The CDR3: CASSQDLYAGSDTEAFF. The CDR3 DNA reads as TGTGCCAGCAGCCAAGATCTATATGCAGGGTCGGACACTGAAGCTTTCTTT.